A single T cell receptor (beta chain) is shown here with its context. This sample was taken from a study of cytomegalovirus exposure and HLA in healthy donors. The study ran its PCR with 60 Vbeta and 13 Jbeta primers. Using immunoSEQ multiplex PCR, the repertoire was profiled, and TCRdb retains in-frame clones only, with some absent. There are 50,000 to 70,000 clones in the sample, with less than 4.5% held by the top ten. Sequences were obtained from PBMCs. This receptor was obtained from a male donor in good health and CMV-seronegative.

The CDR3: CASSSGQTYEQYF. The CDR3 bases are TGTGCCAGCAGCTCGGGACAGACCTACGAGCAGTACTTC. J is TRBJ2-7 and V is TRBV27; 7 nucleotides line up with TRBD1. The CDR3 sequence is 13 residues long. V lost 6 bases, J lost 2 bases, and 4 bases stayed unmatched. From germline, CDR1 is MNHEY and CDR2 SMNVEV (reference sequence).